The 32 T cell receptor beta chains below come from one sample, sequenced in a study of PD-1 blockade in classical Hodgkin lymphoma. The protocol was immunoSEQ multiplex PCR, while the TCRdb copy is restricted to in-frame clones and leaves out a portion. The sample holds about 9,300 clones, approximately 91% seen once. The time point was: newly diagnosed, previously untreated cHL patient sample. The authors enriched CD8+ T cells from thawed PBMCs via magnetic negative selection. Sequenced material: CD8+ T cells from blood. These receptors were taken from a human donor with classical Hodgkin lymphoma.

DNA of the CDR3: TGTGCCATCAGTTCCGAGGAGGAGGACACCGGGGAGCTGTTTTTT. This sequence encodes CAISSEEEDTGELFF. The chain joins TRBV10-3 to TRBJ2-2; TRBD2 might be the D (5 bases). V lost 5 bases and J lost 3, with 13 bases in between. This CDR3 spans 15 amino acids. Germline V CDR1 and CDR2: ENHRY, SYGVKD.

The V call is TRBV4-1, the J call TRBJ2-1, with TRBD2 matching 7 bases. This CDR3 is 16 amino acids long. The ends lost 4 bases at V and 1 base at J; junction bases unmatched: 7. Germline V gene data show CDR1 as MGHRA and CDR2 as YSYEKL. CDR3 nucleotides: TGCGCCAGCAGCCCCACCCCCGGGAGGTCCTACAATGAGCAGTTCTTC. Amino acid sequence: CASSPTPGRSYNEQFF.

The chain is built from TRBV10-3 and TRBJ2-7, with 8 nucleotides matching TRBD1. This CDR3 is built from 14 residues. The germline gives CDR1 ENHRY, CDR2 SYGVKD. Losses at the gene ends were 8 bases for V and 0 bases for J; bases not matched to a gene: 6. CDR3 DNA: TGTGCCATCGAGGACAGGGCGAGCTCCTACGAGCAGTACTTC. This gives the protein CAIEDRASSYEQYF.

The chain couples TRBV25-1 to TRBJ2-1, with D possibly matching TRBD1 (6 bases). The CDR3 sequence is 14 residues long. Germline V lookup: CDR1 MGHDK, CDR2 SYGVNS. Deletions cut 3 bases from V and 4 bases from J, with 10 bases between. Written as DNA, the CDR3 is TGTGCCAGCAGTGAGGGGGACATTTACAATGAGCAGTTCTTC. Translated, it gives CASSEGDIYNEQFF.

CDR3 coding DNA: TGTGCCAGCAGTTACTCGAGTCAGGCGGACACTGAAGCTTTCTTT. Translation: CASSYSSQADTEAFF. The chain uses TRBV6-5 and TRBJ1-1; D is undetermined. Per germline, CDR1 MNHEY and CDR2 SVGAGI. Between the trimmed V and J ends, which lost 0 bases and 3 bases, there was a span of 11 bases. The CDR3 contains 15 residues.

The chain uses TRBV27 and TRBJ2-1; 8 bases map to TRBD2. CDR1 and CDR2 from the germline V gene are MNHEY and SMNVEV (reference sequence). Trimming removed 6 bases from V and 6 bases from J; junction bases left unmatched: 10. The CDR3 is made up of 15 amino acids. CDR3: CASSPFSGASNEQFF. As DNA, the CDR3 is TGTGCCAGCAGCCCCTTTAGCGGGGCCTCCAATGAGCAGTTCTTC.

This clone has just a few counts. The CDR3 sequence is CASSAPGQGADYGYTF. The CDR3 DNA follows: TGTGCCAGCAGCGCCCCGGGACAGGGGGCTGACTATGGCTACACCTTC. The chain links TRBV9 to TRBJ1-2, with 12 bases identical to TRBD1. This CDR3 has 16 residues. From germline, CDR1 is SGDLS and CDR2 YYNGEE. V lost 3 bases and J lost 3; bases outside the gene matches: 6.

V and J are TRBV27 and TRBJ2-1; TRBD1 agrees at 7 bases. Per germline, CDR1 MNHEY and CDR2 SMNVEV (reference sequence). This CDR3 is built from 16 residues. After removal of 0 bases from V and 3 bases from J, the junction contained 5 bases not matched to a gene. CDR3 DNA sequence: TGTGCCAGCAGTTTATCGACAGGGACAGACTACAATGAGCAGTTCTTC. Translated: CASSLSTGTDYNEQFF.

The gene calls are TRBV5-6 and TRBJ2-3, with D perhaps TRBD1 or TRBD2 (6 bases each). This CDR3 is 17 amino acids long. V was pared by 2 bases and J by 7 bases, with 23 bases between. The V gene's germline CDR1 is SGHDT and CDR2 YYEEEE. The CDR3 DNA reads as TGTGCCAGCAGCTTTATCACCCCGGGGGCTCCGGTTTATACGCAGTATTTT. Protein product: CASSFITPGAPVYTQYF. Complete variable domain (other parts from reference TRBV5-6 and TRBJ2-3): DAGVTQSPTHLIKTRGQQVTLRCSPKSGHDTVSWYQQALGQGPQFIFQYYEEEERQRGNFPDRFSGHQFPNYSSELNVNALLLGDSALYLCASSFITPGAPVYTQYFGPGTRLTVL.

The chain has TRBV2 and TRBJ2-7; the match to TRBD1 covers 7 bases. This CDR3 comprises 13 residues. The V gene end was trimmed by 10 bases and the J gene end by 5 bases; junction bases not matched to a gene: 11. Germline loops: CDR1 SNHLY, CDR2 FYNNEI. CDR3 in amino acids: CATATGNVDEQYF. CDR3 nucleotides: TGTGCCACCGCGACAGGGAATGTTGACGAGCAGTACTTC. Variable domain in full (rest from reference TRBV2 and TRBJ2-7): EPEVTQTPSHQVTQMGQEVILRCVPISNHLYFYWYRQILGQKVEFLVSFYNNEISEKSEIFDDQFSVERPDGSNFTLKIRSTKLEDSAMYFCATATGNVDEQYFGPGTRLTVT.

The rearrangement links TRBV13 to TRBJ2-7; the D gene is possibly TRBD2 (7 bases). Germline CDR1 reads PRHDT; CDR2 reads FYEKMQ (reference sequence). Trimming took 3 bases from V and 3 from J, leaving 12 bases between them. The CDR3 spans 14 residues. The DNA for the CDR3 is TGTGCCAGCAGCTTTGGGCGGGGGCACTACGAGCAGTACTTC. It codes for CASSFGRGHYEQYF.

The chain has TRBV6-9 and TRBJ2-4; perhaps D is TRBD1 or TRBD2 (5 bases each). This CDR3 is 15 amino acids long. CDR1 and CDR2 from the germline V gene are MNHGY and SVAAGI. V lost 8 bases, J lost 0 bases, and 14 bases lay in between. The CDR3 loop is CASGGQIGAKNIQYF. CDR3 nucleotides: TGTGCCAGCGGAGGACAAATTGGAGCCAAAAACATTCAGTACTTC.

The J gene is TRBJ2-5, the V gene TRBV4-3; possibly TRBD2 for D (5 bases). Trimming stripped 1 base from V and 2 bases from J, with 14 bases between. CDR1 is LGHNA, CDR2 YSLEER, per germline. This CDR3 is built from 16 residues. The CDR3 spells CASSQGNGLVQETQYF. CDR3 in DNA: TGCGCCAGCAGCCAAGGAAATGGACTTGTACAAGAGACCCAGTACTTC.

The rearrangement links TRBV5-4 to TRBJ1-1; 11 nucleotides match TRBD1. Trimming at V came to 3 bases and at J to 3 bases, leaving 4 bases not matched to a gene. The CDR3 is 15 amino acids. Germline CDR1 and CDR2: SGHNT and YYREEE (reference sequence). CDR3 protein: CASSYRDRGDTEAFF. The CDR3, as DNA: TGTGCCAGCAGCTACCGGGACAGGGGGGACACTGAAGCTTTCTTT.

J is TRBJ1-3 and V is TRBV7-3; possible D gene TRBD1, 6 bases. This CDR3 has 16 residues. The germline CDR1 and CDR2 sequences are SGHTA and FQGTGA. Deletions cut 8 bases from V and 0 bases from J, with 17 bases between. The chain's CDR3 is CASVQGLCCSGNTIYF. The CDR3 DNA is TGTGCCAGCGTCCAGGGGCTCTGCTGCTCTGGAAACACCATATATTTT.

The chain is built from TRBV27 and TRBJ1-2; 9 bases agree with TRBD1. The CDR3 sequence is 15 residues long. The trim removed 2 bases at V and 6 bases at J, leaving 7 bases unmatched. Germline-derived CDR1 and CDR2 are MNHEY and SMNVEV (reference sequence). The CDR3 region is CASSLTGGMYHGYTF. In DNA, the CDR3 is TGTGCCAGCAGTTTAACAGGGGGCATGTACCATGGCTACACCTTC.

J is TRBJ1-1 and V is TRBV13; TRBD1 agrees at 11 bases. The junction had 2 bases not matched to a gene; V was cut back by 5 bases and J by 6 bases. The CDR3 spans 13 residues. CDR1 and CDR2 (germline): PRHDT, FYEKMQ (reference sequence). CDR3 coding DNA: TGTGCCAGCAGCGCGGACAGGGGGCCTGAAGCTTTCTTT. It is translated as CASSADRGPEAFF.

CDR3: CASDSDTGELFF. In DNA, the CDR3 is TGTGCCAGCGACAGTGACACCGGGGAGCTGTTTTTT. This chain connects TRBV19 to TRBJ2-2; a weak D match, TRBD1 (5 bases). The CDR3 consists of 12 residues. Per germline, CDR1 LNHDA and CDR2 SQIVND (reference sequence). V was shortened by 9 bases and J by 3 bases, with 8 bases between the two germline ends.

J is TRBJ1-4 and V is TRBV19; no definite D call. V gave up 0 bases and J gave up 6 bases, with 17 bases separating them. The germline CDR1 and CDR2 sequences are LNHDA and SQIVND (reference sequence). The CDR3 runs to 17 residues. Here the CDR3 reads CASSIDLRGSEDEKLFF. CDR3 nucleotide sequence: TGTGCCAGTAGTATAGATCTGCGGGGTTCGGAGGATGAAAAACTGTTTTTT.

The sample holds one count of this clone. The CDR3 region is CASRIFFDSMNTEAFF. CDR3 nucleotides: TGTGCCAGTAGAATCTTCTTCGACAGCATGAACACTGAAGCTTTCTTT. The chain is built from TRBV19 and TRBJ1-1, with D possibly matching TRBD1 (5 bases). Germline lookup yields CDR1 LNHDA and CDR2 SQIVND (reference sequence). This CDR3 spans 16 amino acids. Trimming took 6 bases from V and 0 from J, leaving 17 bases between them.

V is TRBV27 and J is TRBJ2-2; no clear D gene. The CDR3 spans 14 residues. Germline V gene sequence: CDR1 MNHEY, CDR2 SMNVEV (reference sequence). The V gene lost 5 bases and the J gene lost 4 bases, with 11 bases spanning the gap. The CDR3: CASSGHFGTGELFF. CDR3 in DNA: TGTGCCAGCAGTGGCCACTTTGGCACCGGGGAGCTGTTTTTT.

V is TRBV7-9 and J is TRBJ2-5; 8 bases align to TRBD2. The length of the CDR3 is 13 residues. V was clipped by 5 bases and J by 9 bases; unmatched bases: 8. Germline assignment: CDR1 SEHNR and CDR2 FQNEAQ (reference sequence). For the CDR3, the DNA is TGTGCCAGCAGCGCACTAGCGGAAGTCGCCCAGTACTTC. As protein: CASSALAEVAQYF. The whole variable domain, filled in from reference TRBV7-9 and TRBJ2-5, reads DTGVSQNPRHKITKRGQNVTFRCDPISEHNRLYWYRQTLGQGPEFLTYFQNEAQLEKSRLLSDRFSAERPKGSFSTLEIQRTEQGDSAMYLCASSALAEVAQYFGPGTRLLVL.

The J gene is TRBJ2-5, the V gene TRBV19, with a possible D match to TRBD2 (5 bases). Germline V lookup: CDR1 LNHDA, CDR2 SQIVND (reference sequence). V was cut by 3 bases and J by 3 bases, with 8 bases left in between. The CDR3 consists of 13 residues. CDR3: CASSMDGEETQYF. The DNA of the CDR3 is TGTGCCAGTAGTATGGACGGGGAAGAGACCCAGTACTTC.

The CDR3: CASSFGQGRTGELFF. The CDR3 nucleotides are TGTGCCAGCAGCTTCGGACAGGGAAGAACCGGGGAGCTGTTTTTT. The chain links TRBV5-5 to TRBJ2-2; 8 positions match TRBD1. CDR3 length: 15 amino acids. Trimming removed 2 bases from V and 5 bases from J; junction bases left unmatched: 5. CDR1 and CDR2 (germline): SGHKS, YYEKEE (reference sequence).

The V call is TRBV10-2, the J call TRBJ2-5; 7 bases fit TRBD1. Germline V gives CDR1 WSHSY, CDR2 SAAADI. The CDR3 consists of 15 residues. Unmatched junction bases numbered 13, after V lost 8 bases and J lost 4 bases. In nucleotides, the CDR3 is TGCGCCAGCGATCCTGGGACAGTGGGAGCAGAGACCCAGTACTTC. Protein: CASDPGTVGAETQYF.

The table lists this clone with a few counts. The genes are TRBV2 and TRBJ1-1, with D possibly TRBD1 on 6 matching bases. The ends were cut back, 3 bases at V and 6 bases at J, with 17 bases in the middle. The CDR3 has 15 residues. CDR1 and CDR2 from the germline V gene are SNHLY and FYNNEI. CDR3 DNA sequence: TGTGCCAGCAGTGAGGCTGGGGGGCTTAGCGCTGAAGCTTTCTTT. Encoded protein: CASSEAGGLSAEAFF.

The chain carries TRBV27 and TRBJ2-1; TRBD1 is a possible D gene (7 bases). Germline V lookup: CDR1 MNHEY, CDR2 SMNVEV (reference sequence). This CDR3 comprises 12 residues. V was clipped by 5 bases and J by 9 bases, with 11 bases between them. CDR3 sequence: CASSPGDSEQFF. The CDR3 DNA follows: TGTGCCAGCAGTCCGGGGGACAGTGAGCAGTTCTTC.

V gene TRBV29-1 combines with J gene TRBJ2-7; TRBD2 might be the D (6 bases). V was pared by 6 bases and J by 5 bases, with 11 bases between. The V gene's germline CDR1 is SQVTM and CDR2 ANQGSEA. The CDR3 length is 11 residues. CDR3 sequence: CSVGLPDEQYF. The CDR3 DNA reads TGCAGCGTGGGACTGCCCGACGAGCAGTACTTC.

The chain joins TRBV15 to TRBJ2-7; 7 nucleotides agree with TRBD2. The germline V gene encodes CDR1 LNHNV and CDR2 YYDKDF (reference sequence). Trimming took 3 bases from V and 7 from J; bases not matched to a gene: 12. The CDR3 runs 15 residues. The CDR3 spells CATSSPREELMEQYF. The CDR3 coding sequence is TGTGCCACCAGCAGCCCTCGGGAGGAGCTAATGGAGCAGTACTTC.

The chain combines TRBV4-2 with TRBJ2-6; a weak D match, TRBD2 (6 bases). Trimming stripped 4 bases from V and 0 bases from J, with 10 bases between. This CDR3 contains 16 residues. The V gene's germline CDR1 is LGHNA and CDR2 YNFKEQ. CDR3 coding DNA: TGTGCCAGCAGCCCCACGACTAGCTCTGGGGCCAACGTCCTGACTTTC. As protein: CASSPTTSSGANVLTF.

The chain couples TRBV19 to TRBJ2-7; 7 bases agree with TRBD1. Germline CDR1 is LNHDA and CDR2 is SQIVND (reference sequence). The CDR3 loop spans 15 amino acids. V gave up 5 bases and J gave up 1 base; unmatched junction bases: 8. CDR3 bases: TGTGCCAGTAGTCAGACAGGGTCAACTTCCTACGAGCAGTACTTC. Translation: CASSQTGSTSYEQYF.

This rearrangement joins TRBV28 to TRBJ2-1, with 8 nucleotides matching TRBD1. The V and J ends lost 4 bases and 4 bases, in that order; junction bases with no gene match: 12. Germline-derived CDR1 and CDR2 are MDHEN and SYDVKM. CDR3 length: 17 amino acids. The CDR3 region has the DNA TGTGCCAGCAGTTCTCGGACAGGGCCTATAATATACAATGAGCAGTTCTTC. Its translation is CASSSRTGPIIYNEQFF.